Below, 10 T cell receptor beta chains from the same sample are listed, as sequenced in a study of sequential checkpoint blockade in melanoma. Treatment of the sample: randomized to nivolumab then ipilimumab (arm A) or the reverse (arm B). TCRdb's table, derived via immunoSEQ multiplex PCR, lists solely in-frame clones and lacks some. The top ten clones hold about 41% of a sample with roughly 8,800 clones, approximately 59% of them seen once. The sample here was CD8+ T cells sorted from blood (inferred from file names), taken from a patient given nivolumab and ipilimumab in sequence. The source of these receptors is a human donor with melanoma.

The chain uses TRBV27 and TRBJ2-3; 7 nucleotides agree with TRBD1. V dropped 5 bases and J dropped 5; count of bases not matched to a gene: 7. From germline, CDR1 is MNHEY and CDR2 SMNVEV (reference sequence). The CDR3 is 14 residues long. This CDR3 reads CASSPDRVKDTQYF. The DNA for the CDR3 is TGTGCCAGCAGTCCCGACAGGGTTAAAGATACGCAGTATTTT.

The chain carries TRBV19 and TRBJ2-6; D gene ambiguous. Per germline, CDR1 LNHDA and CDR2 SQIVND (reference sequence). Trimming cost V 8 bases and J 1 base, with 12 bases left between them. The CDR3 consists of 15 residues. The CDR3 reads CASQEGPSGANVLTF. CDR3 DNA sequence: TGTGCCAGTCAGGAAGGCCCTTCTGGGGCCAACGTCCTGACTTTC.

This sequence joins TRBV6-1 and TRBJ1-2; the D gene is possibly TRBD1 (6 bases). The V and J ends lost 7 bases and 8 bases respectively, with 20 bases between them. The CDR3 totals 14 residues. Looked up from germline, CDR1 is MNHNS and CDR2 is SASEGT. The CDR3 spells CASTLGSETGGYTF. The CDR3 bases are TGTGCCAGCACCCTGGGTAGTGAGACAGGCGGCTACACCTTC.

The chain couples TRBV14 to TRBJ2-7; TRBD2 is a possible D gene (6 bases). CDR1 SGHDN and CDR2 FVKESK come from the germline V gene. The CDR3 is 13 amino acids. Trimming stripped 4 bases from V and 6 bases from J, with 13 bases between. CDR3 DNA: TGTGCCAGCAGCCCCCGAGAGGGAGGCGAGCAGTACTTC. It codes for CASSPREGGEQYF.

The chain uses TRBV11-2 and TRBJ1-5; tentative D call: TRBD1 (6 bases). V was trimmed by 5 bases and J by 3 bases, leaving 17 bases between them. Germline assignment: CDR1 SGHAT and CDR2 FQNNGV. CDR3 size: 16 residues. The CDR3 region is CASSRGGAGDNQPQHF. Here the CDR3 DNA reads TGTGCCAGCAGCCGAGGGGGGGCCGGTGACAATCAGCCCCAGCATTTT.

The chain has TRBV19 and TRBJ1-2; TRBD1 matches 8 bases. Germline CDR1 reads LNHDA; CDR2 reads SQIVND (reference sequence). The CDR3 has 15 amino acids. The V gene end was trimmed by 4 bases and the J gene end by 3 bases; junction bases not matched to a gene: 7. The CDR3 protein is CASSTPGTGDYGYTF. CDR3 nucleotide sequence: TGTGCCAGTAGTACCCCCGGGACAGGAGACTATGGCTACACCTTC.

The V call is TRBV11-3, the J call TRBJ2-1; possibly TRBD1 for D (5 bases). The V end lost 5 bases, the J end lost 5 bases, and 16 bases lay between the germline ends. The germline V gene has CDR1 SGHNT and CDR2 YENEEA. The CDR3 sequence is 15 residues long. This CDR3 is CASSNGQVRDNEQFF. The CDR3 coding sequence is TGTGCCAGCAGCAACGGACAAGTTCGGGACAATGAGCAGTTCTTC.

This clone was observed a few times. The chain links TRBV18 to TRBJ1-6; 7 positions agree with TRBD1. V trimming: 0 bases; J trimming: 8 bases; junction bases outside the gene matches: 10. The CDR3 extends over 17 amino acids. CDR1 is KGHSH and CDR2 is LQKENI in the germline V gene. CDR3 sequence: CASSPPGLRQGDSPLHF. The CDR3 DNA reads as TGTGCCAGCTCACCACCCGGACTCCGCCAGGGGGATTCACCCCTCCACTTT.

The chain employs TRBV6-6 and TRBJ1-2, with D perhaps TRBD1 (5 bases). This CDR3 spans 12 amino acids. The ends were cut back, 8 bases at V and 3 bases at J, with 10 bases in the middle. CDR1 MNHNY and CDR2 SVGAGI come from the germline V gene (reference sequence). CDR3 nucleotide sequence: TGTGCCAGCGCTGGGGCAGACTATGGCTACACCTTC. As protein: CASAGADYGYTF.

The chain is built from TRBV6-4 and TRBJ2-5; TRBD2 aligns across 9 bases. V shed 3 bases, J shed 1 base, and the junction held 0 bases outside the gene matches. This CDR3 comprises 14 residues. Germline values: CDR1 MRHNA, CDR2 SNTAGT. CDR3 region: CASSERGGQETQYF. CDR3 DNA: TGTGCCAGCAGTGAGCGGGGGGGCCAAGAGACCCAGTACTTC.